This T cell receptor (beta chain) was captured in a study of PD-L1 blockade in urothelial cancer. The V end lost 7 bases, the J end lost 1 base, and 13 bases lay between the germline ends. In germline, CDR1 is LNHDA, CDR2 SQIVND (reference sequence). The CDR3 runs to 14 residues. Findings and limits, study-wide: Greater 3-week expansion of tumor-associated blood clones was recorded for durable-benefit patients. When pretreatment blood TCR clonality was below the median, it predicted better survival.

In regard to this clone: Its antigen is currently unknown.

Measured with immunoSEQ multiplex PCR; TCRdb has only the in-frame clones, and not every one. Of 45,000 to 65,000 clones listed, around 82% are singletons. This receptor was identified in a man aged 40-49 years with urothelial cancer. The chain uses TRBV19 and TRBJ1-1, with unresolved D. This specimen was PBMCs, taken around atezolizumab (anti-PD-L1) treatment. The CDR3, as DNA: TGTGCCAGTACCCCGGACGGAGGGAACACTGAAGCTTTCTTT. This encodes CASTPDGGNTEAFF.